This record covers a single TCR beta chain. Its antigen has not been determined. Base qualities are not recorded, but no much larger clone differs from it by a single base. This sample is part of a study of blood T cell repertoires in COVID-19 (dated by TCRdb to about 2020). Concerning the study at large: The collaborator samples originated in the United States, Italy and Spain and spanned the acute and convalescent phases of COVID-19. The material from the prospective study consisted of cDNA or gDNA derived from T cells, B-cell-depleted T cells, or PBMCs. The dataset comprised deeply sampled blood TCRbeta repertoires from subjects exposed to, actively infected with, or recovered from COVID-19. The repertoires were made available in a free public database intended to serve as a resource for research on the immune response to SARS-CoV-2. Samples were obtained from the ongoing ImmuneRACE study (first 160 participants) and from about 1,300 subjects provided by 6 global collaborators. Sample metadata almost always included a de-identified subject ID, COVID-19 status, age in years and sex. Where available, HLA class I and class II types were obtained from metadata supplied by the sample provider rather than from assay-based typing.

The full study reports these points: The amount of clinical and demographic metadata varied by source and participant and was provided uncurated.

TCRbeta CDR3 regions were amplified from genomic DNA using the immunoSEQ Assay, a bias-controlled multiplex PCR. The paper's data handling went like this. The number of nucleated cells in each sample was estimated by amplification of reference gene primers within the assay. Sequence reads were collapsed and filtered to measure the absolute abundance of every unique TCRbeta CDR3 rearrangement. For each sample, productive Simpson clonality was calculated as the square root of Simpson's diversity index across productive rearrangements. Imported from immuneACCESS, the table was reduced by TCRdb to in-frame sequences with V and J called. These copies leave out some clones; in studies compared against another copy, an unresolved V gene accounts for under half, and the cause of the remainder is not known. V, J and clone size are those of that table, while D and trimming were read from the DNA. Counted in this sample were approximately 140,000 clones; about nine tenths of them appeared once. The ten largest make up approximately 4% of the sample.

Participants in the prospective study were enrolled through a virtual design, were aged roughly 18 to 100 years, and lived in under 25 United States geographic areas. In the prospective study, cohorts were assigned on the basis of participant-reported clinical history obtained from a screening survey and a study questionnaire. Exposed participants had been in contact, within 2 weeks of entering the study, with a person who had a PCR-confirmed or clinician-diagnosed case of COVID-19. Mobile phlebotomists in the prospective study collected whole blood, serum and a nasopharyngeal or oropharyngeal swab from every participant. Participants in the prospective study had the option to provide additional blood draws and questionnaires over a 2-month period. Before DNA extraction, blood samples from the prospective study were shipped at room temperature or frozen. At the junction V is shortened by 3 bases and J by 2 bases; bases outside the gene matches: 4. In the germline V gene, CDR1 corresponds to SGHTA and CDR2 to FQGNSA. Inclusive of the bounding cysteine and phenylalanine, the CDR3 is 15 residues long. Kept here is only the CDR3 DNA, which spans 45 bases and is read in frame from base 1.

Sequencing was carried out using PBMCs or T cells enriched from blood (not recorded which). The receptor's source is a woman between 35 and 50 years old who had been exposed to COVID-19. The chain joins TRBV7-2 to TRBJ2-3; 8 bases in the junction line up with TRBD2. CDR3 loop: CASSFGTRNTDTQYF. The DNA reads TGTGCCAGCAGCTTTGGGACTAGGAACACAGATACGCAGTATTTT.